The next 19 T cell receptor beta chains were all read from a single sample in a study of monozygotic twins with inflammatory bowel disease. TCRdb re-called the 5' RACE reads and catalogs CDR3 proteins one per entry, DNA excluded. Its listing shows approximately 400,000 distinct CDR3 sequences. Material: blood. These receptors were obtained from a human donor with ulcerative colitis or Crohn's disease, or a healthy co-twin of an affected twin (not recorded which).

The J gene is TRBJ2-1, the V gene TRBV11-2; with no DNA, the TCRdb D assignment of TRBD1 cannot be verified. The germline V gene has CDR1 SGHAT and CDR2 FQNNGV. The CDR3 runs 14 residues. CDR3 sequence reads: CASSSDRSTIEQFF.

This CDR3 reads CASSSGQGAVSSYEQYF. The chain uses TRBV7-8 and TRBJ2-7; no DNA is available, so the TRBD1 call from TCRdb remains unchecked. The CDR3 totals 17 residues. Germline CDR1 reads SGHVS; CDR2 reads FQNEAQ. Combining the CDR3 with reference TRBV7-8 and TRBJ2-7 gives the whole variable domain GAGVSQSPRYKVAKRGQDVALRCDPISGHVSLFWYQQALGQGPEFLTYFQNEAQLDKSGLPSDRFFAERPEGSVSTLKIQRTQQEDSAVYLCASSSGQGAVSSYEQYFGPGTRLTVT.

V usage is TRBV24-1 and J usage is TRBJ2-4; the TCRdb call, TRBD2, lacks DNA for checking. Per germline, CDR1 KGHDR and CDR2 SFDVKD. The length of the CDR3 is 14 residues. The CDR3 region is CATSGGGTSGIQYF.

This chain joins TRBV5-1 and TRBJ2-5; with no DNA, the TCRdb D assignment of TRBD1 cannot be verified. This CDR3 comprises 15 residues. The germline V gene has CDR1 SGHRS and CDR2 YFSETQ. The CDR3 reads CSSSFGQGVRETQYF.

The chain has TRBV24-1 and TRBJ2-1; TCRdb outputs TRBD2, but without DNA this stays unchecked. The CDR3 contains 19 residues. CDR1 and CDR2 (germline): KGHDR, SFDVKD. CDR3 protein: CATSDPKWRTSGGADEQFF.

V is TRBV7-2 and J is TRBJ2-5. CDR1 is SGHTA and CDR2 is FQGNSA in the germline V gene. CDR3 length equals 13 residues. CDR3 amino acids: CASSTSYGETQYF.

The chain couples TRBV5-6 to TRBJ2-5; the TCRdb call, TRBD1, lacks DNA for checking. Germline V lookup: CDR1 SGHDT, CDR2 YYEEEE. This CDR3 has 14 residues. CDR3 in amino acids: CASSLPTGQETQYF. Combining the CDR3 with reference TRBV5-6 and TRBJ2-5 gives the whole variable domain DAGVTQSPTHLIKTRGQQVTLRCSPKSGHDTVSWYQQALGQGPQFIFQYYEEEERQRGNFPDRFSGHQFPNYSSELNVNALLLGDSALYLCASSLPTGQETQYFGPGTRLLVL.

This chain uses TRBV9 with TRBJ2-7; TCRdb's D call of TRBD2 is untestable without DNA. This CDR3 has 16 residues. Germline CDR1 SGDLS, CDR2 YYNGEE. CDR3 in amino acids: CASSSRAGAPSYEQYF.

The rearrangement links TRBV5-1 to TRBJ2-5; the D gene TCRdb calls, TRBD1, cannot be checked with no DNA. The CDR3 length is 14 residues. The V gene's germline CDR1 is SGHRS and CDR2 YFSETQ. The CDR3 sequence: CASDPGTGHETQYF.

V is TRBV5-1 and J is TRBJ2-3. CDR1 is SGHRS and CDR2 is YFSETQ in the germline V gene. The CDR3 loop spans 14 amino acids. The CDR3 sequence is CASSLGGFADTQYF.

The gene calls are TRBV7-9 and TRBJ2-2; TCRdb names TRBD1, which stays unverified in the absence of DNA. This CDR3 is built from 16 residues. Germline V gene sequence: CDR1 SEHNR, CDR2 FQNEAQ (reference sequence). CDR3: CASSYHGTGNTGELFF. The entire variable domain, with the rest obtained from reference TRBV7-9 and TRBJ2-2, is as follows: DTGVSQNPRHKITKRGQNVTFRCDPISEHNRLYWYRQTLGQGPEFLTYFQNEAQLEKSRLLSDRFSAERPKGSFSTLEIQRTEQGDSAMYLCASSYHGTGNTGELFFGEGSRLTVL.

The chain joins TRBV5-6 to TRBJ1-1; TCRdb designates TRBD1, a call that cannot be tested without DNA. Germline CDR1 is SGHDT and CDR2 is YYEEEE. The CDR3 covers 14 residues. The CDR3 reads CASSYDRGHTEAFF.

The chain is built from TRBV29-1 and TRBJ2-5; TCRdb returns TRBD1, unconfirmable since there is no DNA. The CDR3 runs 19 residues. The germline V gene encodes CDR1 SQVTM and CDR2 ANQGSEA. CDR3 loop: CSVRSSTGKRVYLQETQYF.

CDR3 residues: CASSQDRGPSGRYQETQYF. This chain connects TRBV4-1 to TRBJ2-5; TCRdb reports TRBD2, a call that lacks DNA to check it against. The germline gives CDR1 MGHRA, CDR2 YSYEKL. This CDR3 is built from 19 residues.

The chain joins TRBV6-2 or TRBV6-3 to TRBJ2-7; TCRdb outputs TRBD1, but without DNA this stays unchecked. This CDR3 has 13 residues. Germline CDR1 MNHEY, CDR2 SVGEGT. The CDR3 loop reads CASSYRGEVEQYF.

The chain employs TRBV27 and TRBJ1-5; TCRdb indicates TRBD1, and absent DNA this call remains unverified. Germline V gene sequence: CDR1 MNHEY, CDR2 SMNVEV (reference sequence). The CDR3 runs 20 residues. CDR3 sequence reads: CASSFPAAHLGQGSCQPQHF.

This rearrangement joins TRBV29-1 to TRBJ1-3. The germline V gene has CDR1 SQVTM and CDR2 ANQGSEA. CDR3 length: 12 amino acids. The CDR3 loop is CSAAYSGNTIYF.

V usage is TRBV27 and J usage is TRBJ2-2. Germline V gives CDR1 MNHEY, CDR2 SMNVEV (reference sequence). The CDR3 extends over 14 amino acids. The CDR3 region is CASSLLTNTGELFF.

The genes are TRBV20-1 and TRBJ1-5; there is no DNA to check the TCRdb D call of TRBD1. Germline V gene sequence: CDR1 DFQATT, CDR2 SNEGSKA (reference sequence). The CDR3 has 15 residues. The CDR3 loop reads CSARAQQGAGWPQHF.